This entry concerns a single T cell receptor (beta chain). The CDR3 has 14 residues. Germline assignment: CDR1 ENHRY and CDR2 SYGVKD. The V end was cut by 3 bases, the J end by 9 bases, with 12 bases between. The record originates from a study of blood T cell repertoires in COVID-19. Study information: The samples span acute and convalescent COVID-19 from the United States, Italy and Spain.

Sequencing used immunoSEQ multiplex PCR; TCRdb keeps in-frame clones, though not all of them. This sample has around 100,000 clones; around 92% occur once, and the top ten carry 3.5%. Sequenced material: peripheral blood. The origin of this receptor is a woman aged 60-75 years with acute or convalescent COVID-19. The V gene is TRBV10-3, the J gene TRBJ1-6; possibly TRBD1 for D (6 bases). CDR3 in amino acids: CAISEQGGSSPLHF. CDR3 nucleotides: TGTGCCATCAGTGAACAGGGAGGGAGTTCACCCCTCCACTTT.